This entry lists 9 T cell receptor beta chains sequenced from one sample in a study of blood T cells in healthy people across ages. It was with a sample-barcoded 5' primer and a J-beta primer mix that a second PCR of about 6 to 12 cycles was run. TCRdb analysed the 5' RACE reads with MiXCR anew, one entry per CDR3 protein. Of roughly 900,000 distinct CDR3 sequences listed, roughly 26% are singletons. Sequenced: blood. The source is a woman over 75 in good health.

The sample holds many counts of this clonotype. CDR3 DNA sequence: TGCAGTGCTAGAGAACGGGGGGGAACAGATACGCAGTATTTT. Its protein is CSARERGGTDTQYF. V usage is TRBV20-1 and J usage is TRBJ2-3; 8 bases agree with TRBD2. This CDR3 spans 14 amino acids. V shed 0 bases and J 3 bases; nucleotides not matched to a gene: 2. The germline gives CDR1 DFQATT, CDR2 SNEGSKA (reference sequence).

This clonotype appeared a few times. The rearrangement links TRBV2 to TRBJ1-6; 7 bases fit TRBD1. Unmatched junction bases numbered 10, after V lost 4 bases and J lost 10 bases. This CDR3 contains 15 residues. CDR1 SNHLY and CDR2 FYNNEI come from the germline V gene. The CDR3 is CASSARAGGSSPLHF. The CDR3 nucleotides read TGTGCCAGCAGTGCGAGGGCAGGGGGTAGCTCACCCCTCCACTTT.

For this clonotype: This may come from a read error, since a much larger clone is one base off. The chain links TRBV7-2 to TRBJ1-2, with no clear D. CDR1 is SGHTA, CDR2 FQGNSA, per germline. Trimming pared 1 base from V and 4 bases from J, leaving 13 bases between. The CDR3 consists of 15 residues. The CDR3 bases are TGTGCCAGCAGCTTAGAACGTGGCCAGTGCTATGGCTACACCTTC. Translating it yields CASSLERGQCYGYTF.

This clonotype has ten or more counts. This sequence joins TRBV12-3 or TRBV12-4 and TRBJ2-3; 13 bases line up with TRBD2. With 6 bases clipped from V and 5 bases from J, the junction kept 8 bases outside the gene matches. The CDR3 runs to 16 residues. The CDR3: CASRLLAGGLGDTQYF. CDR3 DNA: TGTGCCAGCAGGTTACTAGCGGGGGGGCTTGGAGATACGCAGTATTTT.

The chain combines TRBV13 with TRBJ2-3; D is perhaps TRBD1 or TRBD2 (6 bases each). From germline, CDR1 is PRHDT and CDR2 FYEKMQ (reference sequence). The V and J ends lost 4 bases and 2 bases respectively, with 22 bases between them. This CDR3 is 18 amino acids long. CDR3 sequence: CASSSLRDGGPNTDTQYF. As DNA, the CDR3 is TGTGCCAGCAGCTCCTTGAGGGACGGGGGCCCAAACACAGATACGCAGTATTTT.

This clonotype was detected ten times or more. The genes are TRBV3-1 and TRBJ2-4; 8 bases align to TRBD1. This CDR3 has 16 amino acids. Per the germline V gene, CDR1 is LGHDT and CDR2 is YNNKEL (reference sequence). V lost 0 bases to trimming and J lost 7 bases; unmatched junction nucleotides: 8. In DNA form, the CDR3 reads TGTGCCAGCAGCCAAGACAGTAGCCAGGGGGCTAACATTCAGTACTTC. Protein product: CASSQDSSQGANIQYF.

The rearrangement links TRBV20-1 to TRBJ1-1, with D unresolved. This CDR3 comprises 14 residues. Deletions cut 5 bases from V and 1 base from J, with 14 bases between. The germline gives CDR1 DFQATT, CDR2 SNEGSKA (reference sequence). CDR3 bases: TGCAGTGCTTCCTCCGGGAGCACGAACACTGAAGCTTTCTTT. Protein sequence: CSASSGSTNTEAFF.

V and J are TRBV20-1 and TRBJ1-1; D gene unclear. V dropped 5 bases and J dropped 1 base, with 8 bases sitting between them. Germline assignment: CDR1 DFQATT and CDR2 SNEGSKA (reference sequence). The CDR3 runs 12 residues. The CDR3 spells CSAWEGNTEAFF. DNA for the CDR3: TGCAGTGCTTGGGAGGGGAACACTGAAGCTTTCTTT.

This clonotype was seen at least ten times. This chain connects TRBV10-3 to TRBJ2-7; 11 nucleotides agree with TRBD1. With 0 bases clipped from V and 4 bases from J, the junction kept 5 bases outside the gene matches. CDR3 length: 16 amino acids. Germline V gene lookup returns CDR1 ENHRY and CDR2 SYGVKD. The CDR3 loop reads CAISESTGQGAYEQYF. CDR3 bases: TGTGCCATCAGTGAGTCGACAGGACAGGGGGCTTACGAGCAGTACTTC.